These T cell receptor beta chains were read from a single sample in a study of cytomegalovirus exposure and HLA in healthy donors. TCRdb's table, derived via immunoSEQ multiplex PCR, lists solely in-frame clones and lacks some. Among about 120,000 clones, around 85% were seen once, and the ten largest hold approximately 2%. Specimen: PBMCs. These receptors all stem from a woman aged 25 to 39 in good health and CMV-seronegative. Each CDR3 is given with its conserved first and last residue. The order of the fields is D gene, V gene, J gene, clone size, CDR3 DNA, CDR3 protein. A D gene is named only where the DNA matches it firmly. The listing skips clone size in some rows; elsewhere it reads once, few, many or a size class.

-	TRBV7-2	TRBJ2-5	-	TGTGCCAGCAGCTTAGTTGGGGCCGGGCCCATACGGGAGACCCAGTACTTC	CASSLVGAGPIRETQYF
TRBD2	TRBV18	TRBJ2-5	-	TGTGCCAGCTCACCCCCTAGCGGGGGGGCAGAAGAGACCCAGTACTTC	CASSPPSGGAEETQYF
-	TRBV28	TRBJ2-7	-	TGTGCCAGCAGTCAGGGGATGGCCTACGAGCAGTACTTC	CASSQGMAYEQYF
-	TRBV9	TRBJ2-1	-	TGTGCCAGCAGCGTAGGAACTAACTACAATGAGCAGTTCTTC	CASSVGTNYNEQFF
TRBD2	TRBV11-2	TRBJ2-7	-	TGTGCCAGCAGCGACCGGGGGGGTCCCCCCTACGAGCAGTACTTC	CASSDRGGPPYEQYF
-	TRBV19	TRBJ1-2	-	TGTGCCACCACAGGTACCCTGGGTTATGGCTACACCTTC	CATTGTLGYGYTF
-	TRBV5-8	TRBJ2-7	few	TGTGCCAGCAGCTTGCGTTACGAGCAGTACTTC	CASSLRYEQYF
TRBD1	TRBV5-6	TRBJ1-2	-	TGTGCCAGCAGCCCAGGGGGCCCCGGACCCAATGGCTACACCTTC	CASSPGGPGPNGYTF
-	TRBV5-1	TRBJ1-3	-	TGCGCCAGCAGCTTGGGTGGACAAGGAAACACCATATATTTT	CASSLGGQGNTIYF
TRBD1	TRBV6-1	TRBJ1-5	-	TGTGCCAGCAGGCTGACAGGGCTCAGCAATCAGCCCCAGCATTTT	CASRLTGLSNQPQHF
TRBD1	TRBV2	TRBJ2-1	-	TGTGCCAGCAGTGGGACAGGTGGGAATGAGCAGTTCTTC	CASSGTGGNEQFF
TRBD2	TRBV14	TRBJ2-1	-	TGTGCCAGCAGCCCCATTGTCGGGAGCGGGGGCCCTAGGAATGAGCAGTTCTTC	CASSPIVGSGGPRNEQFF
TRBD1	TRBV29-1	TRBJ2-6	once	TGCAGCGTTGAAGGGGACAGGACGTTCTCTGGGGCCAACGTCCTGACTTTC	CSVEGDRTFSGANVLTF
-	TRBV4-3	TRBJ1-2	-	TGCGCCAGCAGCCAAGATACCCACAGCTATGGCTACACCTTC	CASSQDTHSYGYTF
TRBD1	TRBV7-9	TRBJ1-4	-	TGTGCCAGCAGCGGGACAGGGGGTAGAGTTGAAAAACTGTTTTTT	CASSGTGGRVEKLFF
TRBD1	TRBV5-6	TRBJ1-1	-	TGTGCCAGCAGCTTCTTGGGACAGGTTCGGGGCAACACTGAAGCTTTCTTT	CASSFLGQVRGNTEAFF
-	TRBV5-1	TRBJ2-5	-	TGCGCCAGCAGGGGGGCAGGGCGAAAAGAGACCCAGTACTTC	CASRGAGRKETQYF
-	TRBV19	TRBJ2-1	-	TGTGCCAGCAAAAAGGTGGGGGCCACCTACAATGAGCAGTTCTTC	CASKKVGATYNEQFF
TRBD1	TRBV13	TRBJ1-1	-	TGTGCCAGCAGCTACTACGGACAGGGGGGTGAAGCTTTCTTT	CASSYYGQGGEAFF
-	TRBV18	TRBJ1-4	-	TGTGCCAGCTCACCACCCTTAGAGTCTAATGAAAAACTGTTTTTT	CASSPPLESNEKLFF
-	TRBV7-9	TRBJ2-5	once	TGTGCCAGCAGCTCTGGACGGCGAGGAGGGACCCGCCAGGAGACCCAGTACTTC	CASSSGRRGGTRQETQYF
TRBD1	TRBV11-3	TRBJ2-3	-	TGTGCCAGCAGCTTCCGGGACAGGGGAATAGATACGCAGTATTTT	CASSFRDRGIDTQYF
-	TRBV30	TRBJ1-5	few	TGTGCCTGGGGACAAGGGGTGGGCAACAATCAGCCCCAGCATTTT	CAWGQGVGNNQPQHF
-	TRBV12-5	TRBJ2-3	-	TGTGCTAGTTCCCCGAGCACAGATACGCAGTATTTT	CASSPSTDTQYF
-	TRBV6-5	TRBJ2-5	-	TGTGCCAGCAAACGGGGATCGGTGGAGACCCAGTACTTC	CASKRGSVETQYF
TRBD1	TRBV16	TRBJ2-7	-	TGTGCCAGCAGCCAATCGCGTGCTCGGGACAGCTCCTACGAGCAGTACTTC	CASSQSRARDSSYEQYF
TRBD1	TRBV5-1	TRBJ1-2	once	TGCGCCAGCAGCTGGGGACAGGGTGGAAATTATGGCTACACCTTC	CASSWGQGGNYGYTF
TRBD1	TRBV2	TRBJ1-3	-	TGTGCCAGCAGTGAGGAGGGGGCGGGGGGAAACACCATATATTTT	CASSEEGAGGNTIYF
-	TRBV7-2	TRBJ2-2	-	TGTGCCAGCAGGGTGAAGCGGGTTCAAACCGGGGAGCTGTTTTTT	CASRVKRVQTGELFF
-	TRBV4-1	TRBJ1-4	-	TGCGCCAGCCGTCCGTTGTCAGTCGCCCATAATGAAAAACTGTTTTTT	CASRPLSVAHNEKLFF
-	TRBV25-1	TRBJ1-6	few	TGTGCCAGCAGTGCCTATGAAGCGGGCGTGGATAATTCACCCCTCCACTTT	CASSAYEAGVDNSPLHF
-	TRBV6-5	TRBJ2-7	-	TGTGCCAGCAGCGGCGGGGGCCACGAGCAGTACTTC	CASSGGGHEQYF
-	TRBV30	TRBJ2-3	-	TGTGCCTGGAGTTCAGGGAACACAGATACGCAGTATTTT	CAWSSGNTDTQYF
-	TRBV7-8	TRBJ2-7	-	TGTGCCAGCAGCTTAGCGCTGCGGGGCGAACACTACGAGCAGTACTTC	CASSLALRGEHYEQYF
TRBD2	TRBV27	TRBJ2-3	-	TGTGCCAGCAGTTTATTTCCAGCGGGGTACACGCAGTATTTT	CASSLFPAGYTQYF
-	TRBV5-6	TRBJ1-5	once	TGTGCCAGCAGCTTGGCCCTTAGCAATCAGCCCCAGCATTTT	CASSLALSNQPQHF
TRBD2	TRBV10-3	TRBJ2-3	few	TGTGCCATCAGCGCGGGACTAGCGGGGAACACAGATACGCAGTATTTT	CAISAGLAGNTDTQYF
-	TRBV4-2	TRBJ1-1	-	TGTGCCAGCAGCCAAGAAGCCAGGGCTGACACTGAAGCTTTCTTT	CASSQEARADTEAFF
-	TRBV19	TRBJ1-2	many	TGTGCCAGTAGTATTCGGAACTATGGCTACACCTTC	CASSIRNYGYTF
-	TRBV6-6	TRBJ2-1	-	TGTGCCAGCAGTTACTCGTCTCCGGGCTACAATGAGCAGTTCTTC	CASSYSSPGYNEQFF
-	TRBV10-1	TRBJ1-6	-	TGCGCCAGCAGAGGGATGCACAGGGTATATGCCTCCAAGGGCTCCTATAATTCACCCCTCCACTTT	CASRGMHRVYASKGSYNSPLHF
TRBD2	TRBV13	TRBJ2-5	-	TGTGCCAGCAGCTCCCGACTAGCGGGGGGTCTAGAGACCCAGTACTTC	CASSSRLAGGLETQYF
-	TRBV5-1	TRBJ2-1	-	TGCGCCAGCAGCCTTCAGGGCGTTAGCTCCTACAATGAGCAGTTCTTC	CASSLQGVSSYNEQFF
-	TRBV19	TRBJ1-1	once	TGTGCCAGTAGCTTCTTGAACACTGAAGCTTTCTTT	CASSFLNTEAFF
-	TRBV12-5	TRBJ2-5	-	TGTGCTAGTGGTTTGGTACAACAAGAGACCCAGTACTTC	CASGLVQQETQYF
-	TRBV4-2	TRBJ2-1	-	TGTGCCAGCAGCCAAGAGGTGACAGCCCTCTACAATGAGCAGTTCTTC	CASSQEVTALYNEQFF
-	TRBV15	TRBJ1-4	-	TGTGCCACCAGCAGAGTAGGACTGACGAATGAAAAACTGTTTTTT	CATSRVGLTNEKLFF
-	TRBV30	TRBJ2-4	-	TGTGCCTGGAGTGTACGAGCGAGGGGGGGAAACATTCAGTACTTC	CAWSVRARGGNIQYF
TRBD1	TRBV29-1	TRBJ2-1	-	TGCAGCGTTGACGGACAGGGTGGAAATGAGCAGTTCTTC	CSVDGQGGNEQFF
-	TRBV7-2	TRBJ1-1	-	TGTGCCAGCAGCAGATATCAGGGAGGGGACACTGAAGCTTTCTTT	CASSRYQGGDTEAFF
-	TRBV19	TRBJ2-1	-	TGTGCCAGTAGTATAGATCCTCAGGGGTGGGATGAGCAGTTCTTC	CASSIDPQGWDEQFF
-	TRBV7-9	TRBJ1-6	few	TGTGCCAGCAGCTTAGCGGTTGAGTCACCCCTCCACTTT	CASSLAVESPLHF
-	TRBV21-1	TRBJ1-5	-	TGTGCCAGCAGCAAAGCGGGCAGGGGAGGCAATCAGCCCCAGCATTTT	CASSKAGRGGNQPQHF
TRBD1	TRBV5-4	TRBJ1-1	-	TGTGCCAGCAGCCACGGACAGGGGATACCCATGAACACTGAAGCTTTCTTT	CASSHGQGIPMNTEAFF
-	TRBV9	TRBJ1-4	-	TGTGCCAGCAGCGTGGGCAGGGGTGGCTTTGCAACTAATGAAAAACTGTTTTTT	CASSVGRGGFATNEKLFF
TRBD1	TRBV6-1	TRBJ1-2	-	TGTGCCAGCAGTTCCGCCGGGACAGGGAGCTTC	CASSSAGTGSF
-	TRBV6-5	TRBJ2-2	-	TGTGCCAGCAGAACTCCGGGCAGCCGGGGCGGGGAGCTGTTTTTT	CASRTPGSRGGELFF
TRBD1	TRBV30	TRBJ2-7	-	TGTGCCTGGAGTGTCGGACAGGGCTACGAGCAGTACTTC	CAWSVGQGYEQYF
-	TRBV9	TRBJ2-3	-	TGTGCCAGCAGCGTGGGAGGAGGGGATACGCAGTATTTT	CASSVGGGDTQYF
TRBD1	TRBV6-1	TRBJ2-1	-	TGTGCCAGCAGCCCGGGACAGGGGTGGAATGAGCAGTTCTTC	CASSPGQGWNEQFF